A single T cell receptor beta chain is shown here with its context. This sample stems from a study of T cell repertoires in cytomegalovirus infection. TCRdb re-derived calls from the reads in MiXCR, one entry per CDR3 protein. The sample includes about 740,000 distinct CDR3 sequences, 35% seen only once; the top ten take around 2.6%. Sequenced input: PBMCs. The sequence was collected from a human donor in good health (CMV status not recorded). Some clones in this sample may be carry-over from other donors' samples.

The CDR3 region has the DNA TGCAGTGCGGACACATGGGAGGGAGAGACCCAGTACTTC. This codes for CSADTWEGETQYF. The V call is TRBV20-1, the J call TRBJ2-5; 7 nucleotides line up with TRBD2. V shed 6 bases and J 4 bases; nucleotides not matched to a gene: 8. CDR1 and CDR2 from the germline V gene are DFQATT and SNEGSKA (reference sequence). The CDR3 runs to 13 residues.